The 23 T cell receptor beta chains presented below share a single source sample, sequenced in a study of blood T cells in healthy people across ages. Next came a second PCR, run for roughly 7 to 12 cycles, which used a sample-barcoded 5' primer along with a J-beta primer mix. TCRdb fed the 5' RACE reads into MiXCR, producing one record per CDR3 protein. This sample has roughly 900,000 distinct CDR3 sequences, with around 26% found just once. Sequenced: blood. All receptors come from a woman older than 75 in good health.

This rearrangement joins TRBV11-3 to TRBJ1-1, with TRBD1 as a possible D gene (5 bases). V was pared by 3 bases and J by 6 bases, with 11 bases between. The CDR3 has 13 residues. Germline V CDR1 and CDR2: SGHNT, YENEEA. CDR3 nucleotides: TGTGCCAGCAGCTTTCCGAGGACACCTGAAGCTTTCTTT. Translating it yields CASSFPRTPEAFF. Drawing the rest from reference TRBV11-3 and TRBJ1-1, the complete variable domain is EAGVVQSPRYKIIEKKQPVAFWCNPISGHNTLYWYLQNLGQGPELLIRYENEEAVDDSQLPKDRFSAERLKGVDSTLKIQPAELGDSAVYLCASSFPRTPEAFFGQGTRLTVV.

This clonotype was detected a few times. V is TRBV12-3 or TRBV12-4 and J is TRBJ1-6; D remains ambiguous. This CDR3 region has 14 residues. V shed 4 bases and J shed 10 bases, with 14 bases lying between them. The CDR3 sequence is CASSSDGVGSPLHF. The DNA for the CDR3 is TGTGCCAGCAGTTCGGACGGCGTTGGATCACCCCTCCACTTT.

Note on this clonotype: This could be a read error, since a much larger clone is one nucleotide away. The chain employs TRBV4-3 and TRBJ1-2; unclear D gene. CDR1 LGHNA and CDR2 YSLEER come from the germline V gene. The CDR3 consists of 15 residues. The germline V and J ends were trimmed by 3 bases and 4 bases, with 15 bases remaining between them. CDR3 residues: CASSQRLGNVYGYTF. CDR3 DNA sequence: TGCGCCAGCAGCCAGAGACTGGGAAATGTCTATGGCTACACCTTC.

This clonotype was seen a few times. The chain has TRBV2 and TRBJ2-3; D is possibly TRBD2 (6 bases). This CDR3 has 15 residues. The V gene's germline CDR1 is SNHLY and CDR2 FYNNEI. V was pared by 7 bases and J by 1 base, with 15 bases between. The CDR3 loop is CASKFDGGGTDTQYF. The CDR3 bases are TGTGCCAGCAAATTCGACGGGGGTGGCACAGATACGCAGTATTTT.

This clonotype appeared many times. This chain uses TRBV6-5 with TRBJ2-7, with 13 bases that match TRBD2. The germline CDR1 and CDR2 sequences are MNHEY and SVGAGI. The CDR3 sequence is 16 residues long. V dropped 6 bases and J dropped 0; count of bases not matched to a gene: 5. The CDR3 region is CASRKGLAGTSYEQYF. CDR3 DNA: TGTGCCAGCAGAAAGGGACTAGCGGGGACCTCCTACGAGCAGTACTTC.

The CDR3 region is CASSLYDRSATEAFF. The CDR3 nucleotides read TGCGCCAGCAGCTTGTATGATCGGTCGGCCACTGAAGCTTTCTTT. The rearrangement joins TRBV5-1 to TRBJ1-1; D ambiguous. The CDR3 is 15 amino acids. Trimming cost V 1 base and J 4 bases, with 14 bases left between them. The germline gives CDR1 SGHRS, CDR2 YFSETQ.

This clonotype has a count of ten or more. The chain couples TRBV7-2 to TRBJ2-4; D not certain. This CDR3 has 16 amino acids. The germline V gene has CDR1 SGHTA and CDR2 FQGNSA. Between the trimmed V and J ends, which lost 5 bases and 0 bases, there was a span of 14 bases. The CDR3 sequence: CASSPLDRKAKNIQYF. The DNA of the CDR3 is TGTGCCAGCAGCCCACTGGATCGGAAAGCCAAAAACATTCAGTACTTC.

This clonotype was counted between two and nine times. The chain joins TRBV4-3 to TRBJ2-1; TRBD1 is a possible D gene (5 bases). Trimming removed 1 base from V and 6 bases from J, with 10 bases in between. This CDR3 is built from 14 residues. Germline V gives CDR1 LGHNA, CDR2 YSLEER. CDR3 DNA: TGCGCCAGCAGCCAAGTCAGGGTCTGCAATGAGCAGTTCTTC. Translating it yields CASSQVRVCNEQFF.

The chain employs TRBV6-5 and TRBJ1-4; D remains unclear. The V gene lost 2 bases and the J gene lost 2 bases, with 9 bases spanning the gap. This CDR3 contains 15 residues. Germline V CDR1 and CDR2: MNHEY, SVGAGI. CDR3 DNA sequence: TGTGCCAGCAGTTACGGAGCGAGTACTAATGAAAAACTGTTTTTT. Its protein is CASSYGASTNEKLFF.

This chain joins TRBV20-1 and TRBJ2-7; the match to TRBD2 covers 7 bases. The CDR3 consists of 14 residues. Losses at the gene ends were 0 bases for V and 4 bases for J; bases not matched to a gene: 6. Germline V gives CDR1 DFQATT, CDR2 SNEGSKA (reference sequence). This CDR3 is CSARDPASGYEQYF. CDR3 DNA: TGCAGTGCTAGAGATCCGGCTAGCGGATACGAGCAGTACTTC.

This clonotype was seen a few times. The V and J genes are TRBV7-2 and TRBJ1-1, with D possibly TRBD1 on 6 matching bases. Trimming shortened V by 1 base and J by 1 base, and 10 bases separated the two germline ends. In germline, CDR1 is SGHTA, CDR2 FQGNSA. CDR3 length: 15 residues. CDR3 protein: CASSLVQGRNTEAFF. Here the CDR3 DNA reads TGTGCCAGCAGCTTAGTGCAGGGGAGGAACACTGAAGCTTTCTTT.

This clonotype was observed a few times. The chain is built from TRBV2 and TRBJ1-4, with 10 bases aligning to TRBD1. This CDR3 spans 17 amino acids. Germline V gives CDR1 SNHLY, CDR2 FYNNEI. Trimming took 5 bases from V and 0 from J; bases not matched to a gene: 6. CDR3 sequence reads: CASSPGQGISTNEKLFF. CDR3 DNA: TGTGCCAGCAGTCCGGGACAGGGGATTTCAACTAATGAAAAACTGTTTTTT.

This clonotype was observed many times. Written as DNA, the CDR3 is TGTGCCAGCAGTTACGTACGCCTCGGGACTGGAAGGGGAGAGCAGTACTTC. This gives the protein CASSYVRLGTGRGEQYF. The rearrangement joins TRBV6-2 or TRBV6-3 to TRBJ2-7; D possibly corresponds to TRBD2 (6 bases). CDR3 length: 17 residues. Germline V gene sequence: CDR1 MNHEY, CDR2 SVGEGT. Trimming took off 2 bases at V and 7 bases at J, with 24 bases between the two ends.

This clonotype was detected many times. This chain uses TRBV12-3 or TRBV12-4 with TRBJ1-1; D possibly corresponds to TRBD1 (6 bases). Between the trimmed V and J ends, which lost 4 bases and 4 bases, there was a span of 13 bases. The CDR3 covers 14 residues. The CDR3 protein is CASSSQGEITEAFF. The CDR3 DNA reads TGTGCCAGCAGTTCACAGGGCGAGATCACTGAAGCTTTCTTT.

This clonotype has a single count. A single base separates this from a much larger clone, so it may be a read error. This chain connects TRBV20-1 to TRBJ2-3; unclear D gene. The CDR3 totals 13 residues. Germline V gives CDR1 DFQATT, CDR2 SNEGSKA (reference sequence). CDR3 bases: TGCAGTGCTAGAGATCGGGTCCACGATATGCAGTATTTT. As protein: CSARDRVHDMQYF.

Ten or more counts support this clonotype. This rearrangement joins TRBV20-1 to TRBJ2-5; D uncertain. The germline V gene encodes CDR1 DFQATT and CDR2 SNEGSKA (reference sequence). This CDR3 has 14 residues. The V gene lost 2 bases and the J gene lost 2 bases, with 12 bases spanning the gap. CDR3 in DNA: TGCAGTGCTAGATCCGGACGGAAGCAAGAGACCCAGTACTTC. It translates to CSARSGRKQETQYF.

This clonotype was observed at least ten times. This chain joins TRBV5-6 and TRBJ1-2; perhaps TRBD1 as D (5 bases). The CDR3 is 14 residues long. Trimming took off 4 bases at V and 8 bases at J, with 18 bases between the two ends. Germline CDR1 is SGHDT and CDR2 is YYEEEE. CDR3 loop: CASSPPPGAQGYTF. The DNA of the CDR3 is TGTGCCAGCAGCCCCCCGCCCGGGGCGCAGGGCTACACCTTC.

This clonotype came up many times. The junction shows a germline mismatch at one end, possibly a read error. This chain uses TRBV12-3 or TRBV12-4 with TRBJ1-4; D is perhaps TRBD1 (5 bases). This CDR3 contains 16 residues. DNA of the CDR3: TGTGCCAGCAGATTAGCTACAGGTGCCCCTAATGAAAAACTGTTTTTT. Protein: CASRLATGAPNEKLFF.

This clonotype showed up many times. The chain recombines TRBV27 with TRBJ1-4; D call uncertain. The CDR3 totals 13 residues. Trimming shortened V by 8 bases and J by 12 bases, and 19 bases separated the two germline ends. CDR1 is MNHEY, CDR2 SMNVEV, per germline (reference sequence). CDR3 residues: CASRAAGMSELFF. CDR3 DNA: TGTGCCAGCCGCGCGGCGGGCATGTCGGAACTGTTTTTT.

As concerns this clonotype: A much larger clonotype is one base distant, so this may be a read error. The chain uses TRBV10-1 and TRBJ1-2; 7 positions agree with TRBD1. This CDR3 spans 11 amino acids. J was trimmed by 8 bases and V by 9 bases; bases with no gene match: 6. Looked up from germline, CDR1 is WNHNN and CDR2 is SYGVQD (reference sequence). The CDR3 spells CARRGLGGYTF. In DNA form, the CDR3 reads TGCGCCAGAAGGGGGCTCGGAGGCTACACCTTC.

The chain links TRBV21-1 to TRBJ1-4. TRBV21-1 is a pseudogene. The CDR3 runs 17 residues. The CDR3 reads CASSEGRPIERNEKLFF. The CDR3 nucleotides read TGTGCCAGCAGCGAGGGAAGACCCATAGAGAGGAATGAAAAACTGTTTTTT.

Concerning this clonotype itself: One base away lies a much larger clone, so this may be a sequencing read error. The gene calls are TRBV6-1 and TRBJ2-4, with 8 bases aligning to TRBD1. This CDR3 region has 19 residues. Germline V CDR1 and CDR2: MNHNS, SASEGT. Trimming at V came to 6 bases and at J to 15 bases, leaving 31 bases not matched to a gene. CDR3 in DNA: TGTGCCAGCAGCCGAACAGGAATTACAGGGGGAACTATTCGGGAGACCCTGTACTTC. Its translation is CASSRTGITGGTIRETLYF.

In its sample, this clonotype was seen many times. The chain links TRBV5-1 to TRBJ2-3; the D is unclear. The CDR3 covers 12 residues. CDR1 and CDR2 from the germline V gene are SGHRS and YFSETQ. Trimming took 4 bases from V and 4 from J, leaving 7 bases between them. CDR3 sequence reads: CASSLHADTQYF. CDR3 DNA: TGCGCCAGCAGCCTACATGCAGATACGCAGTATTTT.